The entry that follows covers one TCR beta chain sequence. Antigen unknown. This sample is part of a study of blood T cells in healthy people across ages. Findings and caveats of the study: PBMCs that were unsorted prevented a conclusive naive versus antigen-experienced comparison. Underestimates were what the diversity estimates from one million T cells were considered to be.

Together with a sample-barcoded 5' primer, a J-beta primer mix was included in a second PCR lasting about 7 to 12 cycles. In TCRdb, the 5' RACE reads were re-called with MiXCR into one record per CDR3 protein. The sample holds approximately 770,000 distinct CDR3 sequences; 58% are singletons and the top ten take around 20%. The V end was cut by 5 bases, the J end by 1 base, with 12 bases between. Germline V gives CDR1 SGHVS, CDR2 FNYEAQ. The CDR3 loop spans 16 amino acids. This rearrangement joins TRBV7-6 to TRBJ2-6; D is perhaps TRBD1 (5 bases). The clonotype comes from a man younger than 45 in good health. Sequenced: blood. The CDR3 nucleotides read TGTGCCAGCAGCATAGACAGACCGTCTGGGGCCAACGTCCTGACTTTC. Amino acid sequence: CASSIDRPSGANVLTF.